The T cell receptor (beta chain) described here comes from a study of monozygotic twins with inflammatory bowel disease. Study-wide results and limits: For IBD patients, clonotypes shared with others were fewer than for healthy twins, especially with disease activity. Telling apart the different T cell subtypes was not possible.

CDR1 is SGHDT, CDR2 YYEEEE, per germline. CDR3 length: 19 residues. Input per TCR library consisted of roughly 4,000 ng of total RNA. TCRdb re-analyzed the 5' RACE reads; it lists each CDR3 protein once, without DNA. Recorded for this sample: some 300,000 distinct CDR3 sequences. Blood was collected, around 2.7 ml per donor. As for this clonotype: Its antigen remains unidentified.

The material sequenced was blood. This sequence was found in a human donor with ulcerative colitis or Crohn's disease, or a healthy co-twin of an affected twin (not recorded which). V usage is TRBV5-6 and J usage is TRBJ1-3. CDR3 sequence: CASSRLGNLGSSSGNTIYF.